This record covers a single T cell receptor (beta chain). This specimen comes from a study of T cell responses to AZD1222 COVID-19 vaccine. Profiling relied on immunoSEQ multiplex PCR, and the TCRdb table lists in-frame clones only, not all of them. The table lists roughly 150,000 clones, over 85% of them singletons. After removal of 5 bases from V and 1 base from J, the junction contained 7 bases not matched to a gene. This CDR3 has 15 amino acids. Looked up from germline, CDR1 is MNHEY and CDR2 is SVGAGI. This sequence joins TRBV6-5 and TRBJ1-2; 7 bases are a match to TRBD1. This TCR derives from an adult in good health. The source material was peripheral blood, sampled on day 0 of AZD1222 vaccination. The CDR3 bases are TGTGCCAGCAGTCGGAATCGGGACAGTAACTATGGCTACACCTTC. Its translation: CASSRNRDSNYGYTF.